Following are 19 T cell receptor beta chains from one sample sequenced in a study of neurological immune-mediated disorders. TCRdb analysed the 5' RACE reads with MiXCR anew, one entry per CDR3 protein. The data contain under 70,000 distinct CDR3 sequences, 3% to 4% of them singletons. Material for sequencing was PBMCs. Every receptor here comes from a woman in her sixties or seventies with multiple sclerosis.

There are many counts of this clonotype. This sequence joins TRBV5-1 and TRBJ2-2; TRBD2 might be the D (6 bases). CDR3 length equals 16 residues. Germline V gene sequence: CDR1 SGHRS, CDR2 YFSETQ. Trimming removed 0 bases from V and 4 bases from J, with 13 bases in between. The CDR3 region is CASSLAGGAGTGELFF. The DNA of the CDR3 is TGCGCCAGCAGCTTGGCCGGGGGAGCCGGCACCGGGGAGCTGTTTTTT.

This clonotype was counted many times. This chain connects TRBV12-3 or TRBV12-4 to TRBJ1-5; D might be TRBD1 (5 bases). Trimming took 1 base from V and 3 from J, leaving 7 bases between them. The CDR3 is 14 residues long. This chain's CDR3 is CASSLGGINQPQHF. As DNA, the CDR3 is TGTGCCAGCAGTTTAGGGGGGATCAATCAGCCCCAGCATTTT.

This clonotype appeared many times. The chain couples TRBV7-9 to TRBJ1-1; D is unresolved. This CDR3 has 12 amino acids. Trimming pared 4 bases from V and 6 bases from J, leaving 9 bases between. Germline assignment: CDR1 SEHNR and CDR2 FQNEAQ (reference sequence). The chain's CDR3 is CASSYDTSEAFF. CDR3 DNA: TGTGCCAGCAGCTACGACACGTCTGAAGCTTTCTTT.

This clonotype was recorded at least ten times. V and J are TRBV11-2 and TRBJ2-5; a weak D match, TRBD1 (6 bases). Trimming left V 1 base short and J 5 bases short, with 17 bases between. This CDR3 spans 16 amino acids. Germline V gene sequence: CDR1 SGHAT, CDR2 FQNNGV. The CDR3 sequence is CASSLGSSGAQETQYF. The CDR3 DNA reads TGTGCCAGCAGCTTAGGGTCGTCAGGGGCGCAGGAGACCCAGTACTTC. Together with reference TRBV11-2 and TRBJ2-5, the CDR3 gives the full variable domain: EAGVAQSPRYKIIEKRQSVAFWCNPISGHATLYWYQQILGQGPKLLIQFQNNGVVDDSQLPKDRFSAERLKGVDSTLKIQPAKLEDSAVYLCASSLGSSGAQETQYFGPGTRLLVL.

This clonotype occurred many times. The chain recombines TRBV5-1 with TRBJ2-1, with TRBD2 matching over 9 bases. Germline V gene sequence: CDR1 SGHRS, CDR2 YFSETQ. The CDR3 covers 16 residues. V lost 3 bases, J lost 2 bases, and 6 bases stayed unmatched. The CDR3 reads CASSSTQRGAYNEQFF. The CDR3 region has the DNA TGCGCCAGCAGCTCGACCCAGCGGGGGGCCTACAATGAGCAGTTCTTC.

This clonotype was seen ten or more times. The chain employs TRBV20-1 and TRBJ2-3; 14 nucleotides match TRBD2. V shed 5 bases and J 3 bases; nucleotides not matched to a gene: 1. The CDR3 spans 14 residues. Germline lookup yields CDR1 DFQATT and CDR2 SNEGSKA (reference sequence). The CDR3 is CSAGTSGRTDTQYF. In DNA, the CDR3 is TGCAGTGCTGGGACTAGCGGGAGAACAGATACGCAGTATTTT.

At least ten counts were recorded for this clonotype. J is TRBJ1-4 and V is TRBV20-1; no clear D. V gave up 4 bases and J gave up 4 bases, with 13 bases separating them. CDR3 length: 14 residues. CDR1 DFQATT and CDR2 SNEGSKA come from the germline V gene (reference sequence). DNA of the CDR3: TGCAGTGCTATACCGGGATCCTATAATGAAAAACTGTTTTTT. Translation: CSAIPGSYNEKLFF.

This clonotype was counted between two and nine times. Given a much more abundant clone one base away, this may be a read error. V and J are TRBV5-1 and TRBJ2-7; D is ambiguous. CDR3 length equals 14 residues. Germline loops: CDR1 SGHRS, CDR2 YFSETQ. Trimming shortened V by 4 bases and J by 1 base, and 12 bases separated the two germline ends. CDR3 DNA: TGCGCCAGCAGCCCCGGAAAGTTTTCCTACGAGCAGTACTTC. Protein sequence: CASSPGKFSYEQYF.

This clonotype was picked up many times. The chain combines TRBV5-1 with TRBJ2-5; possible D gene TRBD1, 6 bases. Trimming pared 4 bases from V and 5 bases from J, leaving 18 bases between. This CDR3 contains 15 residues. Germline CDR1 SGHRS, CDR2 YFSETQ. DNA of the CDR3: TGCGCCAGCAGCCTCCGTTACAGGGCTGGGGAGACCCAGTACTTC. Encoded protein: CASSLRYRAGETQYF.

This clonotype has at least ten counts. This chain uses TRBV28 with TRBJ1-4; possible D gene TRBD1, 5 bases. The CDR3 length is 15 residues. CDR1 and CDR2 (germline): MDHEN, SYDVKM. Deletions cut 5 bases from V and 8 bases from J, with 18 bases between. Written as DNA, the CDR3 is TGTGCCAGCAGTCCCCCGGGCGGGACCGGGGAAAAACTGTTTTTT. Amino acids: CASSPPGGTGEKLFF.

As concerns this clonotype: A much more abundant neighbour one base away suggests this may be a read error. This sequence joins TRBV7-9 and TRBJ1-1, with TRBD1 matching 7 bases. Germline V lookup: CDR1 SEHNR, CDR2 FQNEAQ (reference sequence). This CDR3 is 13 amino acids long. The CDR3 nucleotides read TGTGCCAGCAACTTACAACTGACAGGGCGAGCTTTCTTT. Amino acids: CASNLQLTGRAFF.

This clonotype was counted at least ten times. V gene TRBV5-1 combines with J gene TRBJ2-7, with 7 bases that match TRBD2. Germline assignment: CDR1 SGHRS and CDR2 YFSETQ. The CDR3 has 14 amino acids. Trimming took 7 bases from V and 4 from J; bases not matched to a gene: 11. The CDR3 DNA sequence: TGCGCCAGCCAGAAGGCCGGGGGGAGGTACGAGCAGTACTTC. The encoded protein is CASQKAGGRYEQYF.

This clonotype was picked up many times. The DNA of the CDR3 is TGTGCCAACACTAGCGTTCCCACAGATACGCAGTATTTT. Translated: CANTSVPTDTQYF. The genes are TRBV3-1 and TRBJ2-3; 7 bases agree with TRBD2. Germline V gene data show CDR1 as LGHDT and CDR2 as YNNKEL (reference sequence). The CDR3 is made up of 13 amino acids. V lost 10 bases and J lost 2; bases outside the gene matches: 6.

The rearrangement links TRBV3-1 to TRBJ1-1; the match to TRBD1 covers 11 bases. J gave up 7 bases and V 5 bases, and 12 bases lay outside the gene matches. Germline lookup yields CDR1 LGHDT and CDR2 YNNKEL (reference sequence). This CDR3 is built from 16 residues. CDR3 residues: CASSASWTGGSGEAFF. For the CDR3, the DNA is TGTGCCAGCAGCGCTTCCTGGACAGGGGGCTCGGGTGAAGCTTTCTTT.

Many counts were recorded for this clonotype. The chain's CDR3 is CASSRDRFYGYTF. Here the CDR3 DNA reads TGTGCCAGCAGCCGGGACAGGTTCTATGGCTACACCTTC. The chain couples TRBV12-3 or TRBV12-4 to TRBJ1-2; 8 bases fit TRBD1. The J segment lost 4 bases and the V segment lost 6 bases, leaving 4 bases of the junction unmatched. This CDR3 has 13 residues.

This clonotype was seen many times. The V call is TRBV14, the J call TRBJ2-5, with no clear D. V gave up 2 bases and J gave up 2 bases, with 6 bases separating them. The CDR3 sequence is 13 residues long. Germline CDR1 and CDR2: SGHDN and FVKESK. The CDR3 DNA is TGTGCCAGCAGCCAAAATCTACAAGAGACCCAGTACTTC. Protein: CASSQNLQETQYF.

There are many counts of this clonotype. This chain uses TRBV29-1 with TRBJ2-1; 10 bases align to TRBD2. The CDR3 is made up of 14 amino acids. With 5 bases clipped from V and 6 bases from J, the junction kept 7 bases outside the gene matches. The germline V gene has CDR1 SQVTM and CDR2 ANQGSEA. The CDR3 reads CSVLLAGAVNEQFF. Here the CDR3 DNA reads TGCAGCGTTCTGCTAGCGGGGGCTGTCAATGAGCAGTTCTTC.

This clonotype appeared many times. The V and J genes are TRBV7-2 and TRBJ1-3; 7 bases agree with TRBD1. The CDR3 extends over 16 amino acids. CDR1 is SGHTA and CDR2 is FQGNSA in the germline V gene. V shed 5 bases, J shed 3 bases, and the junction held 10 bases outside the gene matches. In DNA form, the CDR3 reads TGTGCCAGCAGCCGGTTCCGGGACAGAATTGGAAACACCATATATTTT. Translated, it gives CASSRFRDRIGNTIYF. Complete variable domain (other parts from reference TRBV7-2 and TRBJ1-3): GAGVSQSPSNKVTEKGKDVELRCDPISGHTALYWYRQSLGQGLEFLIYFQGNSAPDKSGLPSDRFSAERTGGSVSTLTIQRTQQEDSAVYLCASSRFRDRIGNTIYFGEGSWLTVV.

This clonotype was picked up many times. V is TRBV12-3 or TRBV12-4 and J is TRBJ1-1; TRBD1 agrees at 7 bases. This CDR3 is built from 14 residues. V trimming: 6 bases; J trimming: 7 bases; junction bases outside the gene matches: 11. CDR3 sequence: CASRTTGDSSEAFF. The DNA for the CDR3 is TGTGCCAGCAGGACAACAGGGGACTCAAGTGAAGCTTTCTTT.